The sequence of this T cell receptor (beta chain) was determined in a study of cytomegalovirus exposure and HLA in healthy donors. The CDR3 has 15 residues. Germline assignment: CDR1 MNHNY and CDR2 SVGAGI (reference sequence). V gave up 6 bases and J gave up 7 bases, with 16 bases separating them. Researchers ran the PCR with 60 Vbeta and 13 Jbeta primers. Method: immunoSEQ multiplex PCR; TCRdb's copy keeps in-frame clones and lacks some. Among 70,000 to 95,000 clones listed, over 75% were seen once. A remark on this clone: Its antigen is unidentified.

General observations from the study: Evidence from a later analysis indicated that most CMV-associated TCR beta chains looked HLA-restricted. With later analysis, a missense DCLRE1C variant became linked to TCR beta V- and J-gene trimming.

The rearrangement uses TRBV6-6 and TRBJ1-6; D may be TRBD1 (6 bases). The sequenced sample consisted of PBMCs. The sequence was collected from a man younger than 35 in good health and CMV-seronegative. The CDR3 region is CASSKQGEGNSPLHF. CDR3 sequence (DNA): TGTGCCAGCAGCAAACAGGGAGAAGGAAATTCACCCCTCCACTTT.